A single sample gave rise to the 22 T cell receptor beta chains below, sequenced in a study of cytomegalovirus exposure and HLA in healthy donors. 13 Jbeta primers and 60 Vbeta primers were used for the PCR. The method was immunoSEQ multiplex PCR; TCRdb's version includes in-frame clones alone and lacks a portion of them. Found here are 170,000 or so clones, approximately 81% of them singletons; the top ten hold 0.38%. What was sequenced was PBMCs. These receptors originate from a boy aged 2 to 9 in good health and CMV-seronegative.

The V and J genes are TRBV18 and TRBJ2-3, with D perhaps TRBD2 (5 bases). Per germline, CDR1 KGHSH and CDR2 LQKENI. This CDR3 is 16 amino acids long. V was shortened by 0 bases and J by 4 bases, with 14 bases between the two germline ends. The CDR3, as DNA: TGTGCCAGCTCACCACCGAAGGGTAGCGAGCCAGATACGCAGTATTTT. It codes for CASSPPKGSEPDTQYF.

This clone was counted between two and nine times. This sequence joins TRBV2 and TRBJ1-3; 7 bases agree with TRBD1. CDR3 size: 15 residues. CDR1 is SNHLY, CDR2 FYNNEI, per germline. V shed 6 bases, J shed 2 bases, and the junction held 7 bases outside the gene matches. The CDR3 reads CASSPRQGAGNTIYF. The CDR3 bases are TGTGCCAGCAGCCCTAGGCAGGGGGCTGGAAACACCATATATTTT.

V gene TRBV7-3 combines with J gene TRBJ2-5; no reliable D call. Trimming shortened V by 3 bases and J by 0 bases, and 14 bases separated the two germline ends. Germline CDR1 is SGHTA and CDR2 is FQGTGA. The CDR3 contains 16 residues. CDR3 bases: TGTGCCAGCAGCTTGTTGTCAGGCAGTCACCAAGAGACCCAGTACTTC. Translation: CASSLLSGSHQETQYF. The full variable domain, completed using reference TRBV7-3 and TRBJ2-5, is GAGVSQTPSNKVTEKGKYVELRCDPISGHTALYWYRQSLGQGPEFLIYFQGTGAADDSGLPNDRFFAVRPEGSVSTLKIQRTERGDSAVYLCASSLLSGSHQETQYFGPGTRLLVL.

V and J are TRBV5-6 and TRBJ2-3; D might be TRBD2 (5 bases). The germline V and J ends were trimmed by 4 bases and 4 bases, with 19 bases remaining between them. CDR3 length equals 16 residues. CDR1 is SGHDT, CDR2 YYEEEE, per germline. The CDR3 DNA sequence: TGTGCCAGCAGCGCACCCTGGTTGGGAGTATCAGATACGCAGTATTTT. Protein: CASSAPWLGVSDTQYF.

The chain uses TRBV5-4 and TRBJ2-5, with D possibly TRBD2 on 6 matching bases. CDR3 length equals 15 residues. Trimming took 4 bases from V and 4 from J, leaving 17 bases between them. Germline CDR1 reads SGHNT; CDR2 reads YYREEE (reference sequence). In nucleotides, the CDR3 is TGTGCCAGCAGCCAGCGGGTCGGGAGATCAGAGACCCAGTACTTC. Translated: CASSQRVGRSETQYF.

V gene TRBV19 combines with J gene TRBJ1-5, with 10 bases identical to TRBD1. This CDR3 region has 15 residues. Germline CDR1 LNHDA, CDR2 SQIVND (reference sequence). J lost 4 bases, V lost 7 bases, and 7 bases had no gene match. CDR3 loop: CASISRQGANQPQHF. In DNA form, the CDR3 reads TGTGCCAGTATCTCCCGACAGGGGGCTAATCAGCCCCAGCATTTT.

This rearrangement joins TRBV19 to TRBJ2-1, with TRBD1 identical over 8 bases. The V gene end was trimmed by 4 bases and the J gene end by 4 bases; junction bases not matched to a gene: 12. The CDR3 runs to 17 residues. The germline V gene has CDR1 LNHDA and CDR2 SQIVND (reference sequence). CDR3 protein: CASSNSRTGTGYNEQFF. In nucleotides, the CDR3 is TGTGCCAGTAGTAATTCTCGGACAGGGACGGGATACAATGAGCAGTTCTTC.

The V gene is TRBV7-2, the J gene TRBJ2-5, with 9 bases fitting TRBD2. The CDR3 covers 16 residues. Germline V lookup: CDR1 SGHTA, CDR2 FQGNSA. V lost 2 bases, J lost 1 base, and 5 bases stayed unmatched. CDR3 coding DNA: TGTGCCAGCAGCTTATCTGTAGCGGGGGTCCAAGAGACCCAGTACTTC. Encoded protein: CASSLSVAGVQETQYF.

CDR3 in amino acids: CASRLTGGAFF. The CDR3 DNA reads as TGTGCCAGCAGATTAACAGGTGGAGCTTTCTTT. V is TRBV6-1 and J is TRBJ1-1, with D possibly matching TRBD1 (5 bases). Germline CDR1 MNHNS, CDR2 SASEGT. This CDR3 has 11 amino acids. Trimming cost V 6 bases and J 10 bases, with 12 bases left between them.

This chain links TRBV6-1 with TRBJ2-3; 9 nucleotides align to TRBD2. CDR1 is MNHNS, CDR2 SASEGT, per germline. This CDR3 region has 15 residues. V lost 6 bases to trimming and J lost 1 base; unmatched junction nucleotides: 5. CDR3 DNA: TGTGCCAGCAGGAAGTGGACTAGCGGCACAGATACGCAGTATTTT. Its translation is CASRKWTSGTDTQYF.

V usage is TRBV5-6 and J usage is TRBJ1-1; 7 bases are a match to TRBD1. With V trimmed by 5 bases and J by 0 bases, 10 bases remained unmatched. The CDR3 spans 16 residues. Per germline, CDR1 SGHDT and CDR2 YYEEEE. CDR3 region: CASSSRTGSMNTEAFF. CDR3 nucleotide sequence: TGTGCCAGCAGTTCCCGGACAGGATCTATGAACACTGAAGCTTTCTTT. Looking up the rest from reference TRBV5-6 and TRBJ1-1 gives the full variable domain: DAGVTQSPTHLIKTRGQQVTLRCSPKSGHDTVSWYQQALGQGPQFIFQYYEEEERQRGNFPDRFSGHQFPNYSSELNVNALLLGDSALYLCASSSRTGSMNTEAFFGQGTRLTVV.

The V gene is TRBV6-1, the J gene TRBJ1-5; 7 bases align to TRBD1. Germline CDR1 MNHNS, CDR2 SASEGT. The CDR3 is made up of 15 amino acids. Trimming at V came to 5 bases and at J to 9 bases, leaving 13 bases not matched to a gene. The CDR3 spells CASSPTGTTPSPQHF. DNA of the CDR3: TGTGCCAGCAGTCCGACAGGGACGACCCCTTCGCCCCAGCATTTT.

The chain recombines TRBV28 with TRBJ1-5; 10 bases map to TRBD1. J was trimmed by 7 bases and V by 3 bases; bases with no gene match: 9. The CDR3 spans 16 residues. The V gene's germline CDR1 is MDHEN and CDR2 SYDVKM. CDR3: CASSFKTGGEEQPQHF. DNA of the CDR3: TGTGCCAGCAGTTTCAAGACAGGGGGCGAGGAACAGCCCCAGCATTTT.

CDR3 region: CASGSGRDREKLFF. DNA of the CDR3: TGCGCCAGTGGCTCTGGGAGGGATCGGGAAAAACTGTTTTTT. The V call is TRBV5-1, the J call TRBJ1-4; D gene ambiguous. This CDR3 is 14 amino acids long. With 8 bases removed from V and 8 bases from J, the gap between germline ends came to 19 bases. Per germline, CDR1 SGHRS and CDR2 YFSETQ.

The sample holds one count of this clone. This CDR3 reads CATQENTEAFF. The CDR3 DNA reads as TGTGCCACCCAGGAAAACACTGAAGCTTTCTTT. V and J are TRBV28 and TRBJ1-1; unclear D gene. There are 11 residues in the CDR3. V shed 10 bases and J shed 2 bases, with 8 bases lying between them. CDR1 is MDHEN, CDR2 SYDVKM, per germline.

J is TRBJ1-3 and V is TRBV9, with TRBD1 as a possible D gene (5 bases). V was pared by 0 bases and J by 0 bases, with 13 bases between. Looked up from germline, CDR1 is SGDLS and CDR2 is YYNGEE. The CDR3 has 17 residues. CDR3 sequence (DNA): TGTGCCAGCAGCGTAGGGGGACGGGAGAGCTCTGGAAACACCATATATTTT. It is translated as CASSVGGRESSGNTIYF.

The chain couples TRBV11-2 to TRBJ1-1; D gene ambiguous. CDR3 size: 17 residues. CDR1 is SGHAT and CDR2 is FQNNGV in the germline V gene. V lost 4 bases to trimming and J lost 2 bases, with 20 bases between them. The CDR3 nucleotides read TGTGCCAGCAGCTACCACCCTACAGCAGATATCAACACTGAAGCTTTCTTT. Residues: CASSYHPTADINTEAFF.

The chain is built from TRBV6-6 and TRBJ1-1; maybe TRBD1 (5 bases). V lost 0 bases and J lost 5, with 10 bases in between. The germline CDR1 and CDR2 sequences are MNHNY and SVGAGI (reference sequence). The CDR3 spans 14 residues. The CDR3 DNA follows: TGTGCCAGCAGTTACTCGGGCAAGGGGACTGAAGCTTTCTTT. It codes for CASSYSGKGTEAFF.

J is TRBJ2-3 and V is TRBV27; TRBD1 matches at 8 bases. The J segment lost 2 bases and the V segment lost 2 bases, leaving 6 bases of the junction unmatched. Germline loops: CDR1 MNHEY, CDR2 SMNVEV (reference sequence). This CDR3 is built from 16 residues. The CDR3 region has the DNA TGTGCCAGCAGTTTACGGACAGGGAGGACCACAGATACGCAGTATTTT. This translates into CASSLRTGRTTDTQYF.

V and J are TRBV6-1 and TRBJ2-7; tentatively, D is TRBD1 (5 bases). The CDR3 has 11 residues. Per germline, CDR1 MNHNS and CDR2 SASEGT. The V end was cut by 8 bases, the J end by 4 bases, with 9 bases between. DNA for the CDR3: TGTGCCAGCGGCTCAGGGTACGAGCAGTACTTC. Translated, it gives CASGSGYEQYF.

The CDR3 region has the DNA TGCACCAGCAGCTATTTGACTAGCGGGAGGATGTCCTACAATGAGCAGTTCTTC. Translated, it gives CTSSYLTSGRMSYNEQFF. The chain uses TRBV1 and TRBJ2-1; the table assigns TRBD2, which was not confirmed against the DNA. TRBV1 is given as a pseudogene. CDR3 length: 18 residues.

The rearrangement joins TRBV29-1 to TRBJ2-4; a possible D gene is TRBD2 (6 bases). This CDR3 is 14 amino acids long. V lost 6 bases and J 0 bases, leaving 12 bases between the germline ends. Germline lookup yields CDR1 SQVTM and CDR2 ANQGSEA. This CDR3 reads CSVRLGVAKNIQYF. The CDR3 DNA follows: TGCAGCGTCCGACTAGGGGTAGCCAAAAACATTCAGTACTTC.